This T cell receptor (beta chain) was recovered during a study of human T cells and chemical hapten exposure. On the study more broadly: Small differences in pooled library volume mainly drove the variation in TCR yields per sample.

The library gave individual cDNA molecules unique molecular identifiers. TCRdb reanalysed the RACE reads using MiXCR and keeps one entry per CDR3 protein. Of more than 70,000 distinct CDR3 sequences listed, around a tenth were seen once; the top ten hold 1.5% to 2%. The CDR3 runs 13 residues. Germline CDR1 SQVTM, CDR2 ANQGSEA. Trimming removed 4 bases from V and 5 bases from J; junction bases left unmatched: 6. At least ten counts were recorded for this clonotype. Documented time point: patch test 2, 6 weeks after DPC sensitization. Documented treatment: therapeutic diphenylcyclopropenone sensitization with weekly scalp DPC.

This sequence joins TRBV29-1 and TRBJ2-7, with TRBD1 identical over 9 bases. The sample here was whole blood, taken in connection with sensitization to the hapten diphenylcyclopropenone (DPC). This receptor was identified in a man between 18 and 35 years old with alopecia areata. Some clones in this sample may be carry-over from other donors' samples. This CDR3 is CSVVGTGWDEQYF. DNA for the CDR3: TGCAGCGTTGTTGGGACAGGGTGGGACGAGCAGTACTTC.